This T cell receptor beta chain derives from a study of Ad26.COV2.S vaccination and SARS-CoV-2 variants. Noted treatment: some 20 received Ad26.COV2.S at low or high dose, single or two shots; 5 received placebo; per-sample allocation not given. At day 63 after the first vaccine or placebo injection, samples were drawn. V shed 4 bases, J shed 7 bases, and the junction held 6 bases outside the gene matches. CDR1 and CDR2 from the germline V gene are LNHDA and SQIVND (reference sequence). The CDR3 runs 14 residues. TCRdb's table, derived via immunoSEQ multiplex PCR, lists solely in-frame clones and lacks some. The table includes approximately 450,000 clones, 80% to 95% detected once.

The chain employs TRBV19 and TRBJ1-3; 8 positions agree with TRBD1. Here the sequenced sample was peripheral blood, taken in a trial of Ad26.COV2.S vaccine versus placebo. The receptor was isolated from a person aged 18-65 years who received the Ad26.COV2.S COVID-19 vaccine or a placebo. The CDR3 DNA is TGTGCCAGTAGTAGTACAGGGGGTTCGAACACCATATATTTT. Residues: CASSSTGGSNTIYF.